This TCR beta chain was obtained from a study of T cell responses to AZD1222 COVID-19 vaccine. Points from the study as a whole: Breadth and depth of Spike-specific TCRs rose after two AZD1222 doses.

Details on this clone: The antigen remains undetermined.

J was trimmed by 3 bases and V by 3 bases; bases with no gene match: 5. Germline CDR1 reads SGHRS; CDR2 reads YFSETQ. The CDR3 totals 15 residues. TCRdb keeps only in-frame clones here, not all; method: immunoSEQ multiplex PCR. The table lists around 150,000 clones, around four fifths of them singletons. The source of this sequence is an adult in good health. The sequencing here drew on peripheral blood, taken on day 0 of AZD1222 vaccination. The V and J genes are TRBV5-1 and TRBJ2-7; 11 nucleotides align to TRBD1. The CDR3 sequence: CASSWGTGGFYEQYF. Written as DNA, the CDR3 is TGCGCCAGCAGCTGGGGGACAGGGGGTTTCTACGAGCAGTACTTC. Full variable domain (remainder filled in from reference TRBV5-1 and TRBJ2-7): KAGVTQTPRYLIKTRGQQVTLSCSPISGHRSVSWYQQTPGQGLQFLFEYFSETQRNKGNFPGRFSGRQFSNSRSEMNVSTLELGDSALYLCASSWGTGGFYEQYFGPGTRLTVT.